The source of this TCR beta chain is a study of blood T cell repertoires in COVID-19. V shed 6 bases and J shed 14 bases, with 17 bases lying between them. CDR3 length: 12 residues. Germline lookup yields CDR1 MNHEY and CDR2 SMNVEV (reference sequence). The assay was immunoSEQ multiplex PCR, and TCRdb's table has in-frame clones only and misses some. The sample holds tens of thousands of clones, 82% seen once. This clone was counted a single time. This receptor was obtained from a woman aged 80 or over with acute or convalescent COVID-19. V usage is TRBV27 and J usage is TRBJ2-1; tentatively, D is TRBD1 (5 bases). Specimen: peripheral blood. The CDR3 sequence is CASRSQGPREFF. Here the CDR3 DNA reads TGTGCCAGCAGATCTCAGGGTCCAAGGGAGTTCTTC.